This T cell receptor (beta chain) was captured in a study of post-analysis software for immune sequencing data. Study outcomes and limitations: The normalized Chao1 diversity of multiple sclerosis patients was significantly lower than that of controls. TRBV5-6, TRBV5-1 and TRBV20-1 were among a handful of TRBV segments more frequent in patients than controls.

cDNA libraries of TCR beta carried unique molecular identifiers. TCRdb reanalysed the PCR reads using MiXCR and keeps one entry per CDR3 protein. The sample includes approximately 690,000 distinct CDR3 sequences, over 45% of them seen just once. As to this clonotype: Its antigen is undetermined.

The CDR3 has 15 residues. After removal of 0 bases from V and 1 base from J, the junction contained 1 base not matched to a gene. Per the germline V gene, CDR1 is SGHTA and CDR2 is FQGNSA. Sequenced sample: blood. This TCR was recovered from a girl aged 2-10 years with multiple sclerosis. The rearrangement joins TRBV7-2 to TRBJ2-3; 7 bases are a match to TRBD2. Here the CDR3 DNA reads TGTGCCAGCAGCTTAGCTCTAGCGGGCACAGATACGCAGTATTTT. It encodes CASSLALAGTDTQYF.